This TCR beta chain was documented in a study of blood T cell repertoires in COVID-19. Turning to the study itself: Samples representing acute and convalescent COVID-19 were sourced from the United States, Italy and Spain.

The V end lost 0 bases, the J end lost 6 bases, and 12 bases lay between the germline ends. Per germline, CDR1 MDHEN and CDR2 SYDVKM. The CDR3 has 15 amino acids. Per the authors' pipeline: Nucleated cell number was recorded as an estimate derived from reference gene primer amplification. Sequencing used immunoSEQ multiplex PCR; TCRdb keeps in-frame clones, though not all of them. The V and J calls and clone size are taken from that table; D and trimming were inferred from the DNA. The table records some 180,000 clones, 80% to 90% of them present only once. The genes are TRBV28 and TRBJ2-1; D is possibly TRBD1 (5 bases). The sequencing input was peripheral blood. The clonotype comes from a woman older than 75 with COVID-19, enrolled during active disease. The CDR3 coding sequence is TGTGCCAGCAGTTTATGGGGCAGGGTGCGCAATGAGCAGTTCTTC. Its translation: CASSLWGRVRNEQFF.